This T cell receptor (beta chain) was recovered during a study of CD8 T cells in ankylosing spondylitis. Concerning this clonotype: Its target is not known.

TCRdb fed the 5' RACE reads into MiXCR, producing one record per CDR3 protein. The sample contains some 130,000 distinct CDR3 sequences, approximately 10% of which appear only once. Germline trimming cut 6 bases from V and 4 bases from J; bases unmatched to any gene: 7. Germline CDR1 SQVTM, CDR2 ANQGSEA. This CDR3 is 15 amino acids long. Study-wide findings and caveats: Characteristic of ankylosing spondylitis blood, it appeared, was a TCR beta motif comprising several highly homologous variants. Past studies reported some motif variants in reactive arthritis synovial fluid and blood.

The TCR was taken from a male donor with ankylosing spondylitis or in good health (not recorded which). The chain recombines TRBV29-1 with TRBJ2-1; 12 bases map to TRBD2. Sequencing used blood, either unsorted or a sorted T cell fraction (not recorded which). CDR3 DNA sequence: TGCAGCGTCGAAAAGACTAGCGGGGGTTACAATGAGCAGTTCTTC. It yields the protein CSVEKTSGGYNEQFF.